One and the same sample provided the 11 T cell receptor beta chains below, sequenced in a study of breast tumors, draining lymph nodes, adjacent tissues. The lymph nodes were axillary draining lymph nodes from breast cancer patients. TCRdb fed the multiplex PCR reads into MiXCR, producing one record per CDR3 protein. The table includes 100,000 or so distinct CDR3 sequences, less than 25% detected once. Sequencing used axillary lymph node tissue. The receptors here all came from a female donor with breast cancer. Some clones in this sample may be carry-over from other donors' samples.

On this clonotype itself: A clone one base away is much larger, so this may be a read error. The V gene is TRBV27, the J gene TRBJ1-6; TRBD1 might be the D (5 bases). Germline V gene data show CDR1 as MNHEY and CDR2 as SMNVEV (reference sequence). This CDR3 is built from 15 residues. Deletions cut 2 bases from V and 11 bases from J, with 16 bases between. The CDR3 DNA follows: TGTGCCAGCAGTTTAGCCCAGGGACTCAATCCACCCCTCCACTTT. Translated: CASSLAQGLNPPLHF.

The V call is TRBV6-5, the J call TRBJ2-1; D call uncertain. CDR3 length: 12 residues. Trimming removed 7 bases at V and 6 bases at J, with 10 bases between. The germline V gene has CDR1 MNHEY and CDR2 SVGAGI. CDR3 sequence: CASTSVANEQFF. The DNA of the CDR3 is TGTGCCAGCACCTCGGTAGCCAATGAGCAGTTCTTC.

The rearrangement uses TRBV12-2 and TRBJ2-7. TRBV12-2 is a pseudogene. The CDR3 loop spans 12 amino acids. The CDR3 protein is CATCQFPYEQYF. DNA for the CDR3: TGTGCAACGTGTCAGTTCCCCTACGAGCAGTACTTC.

Many counts were recorded for this clonotype. This rearrangement joins TRBV6-1 to TRBJ1-4; D uncertain. Trimming took 3 bases from V and 4 from J, leaving 15 bases between them. CDR1 is MNHNS and CDR2 is SASEGT in the germline V gene. The CDR3 loop spans 16 amino acids. DNA of the CDR3: TGTGCCAGCAGTGAGGATCCTGACTGGGGTAATGAAAAACTGTTTTTT. Its translation: CASSEDPDWGNEKLFF.

This chain links TRBV28 with TRBJ2-7, with 9 bases fitting TRBD1. Germline values: CDR1 MDHEN, CDR2 SYDVKM. The CDR3 is 15 residues long. With 2 bases clipped from V and 6 bases from J, the junction kept 8 bases outside the gene matches. As DNA, the CDR3 is TGTGCCAGCAGTTTAGAGGGACAGGGTCGTTCCGAGCAGTACTTC. Protein: CASSLEGQGRSEQYF.

A remark on this clonotype: A much larger clone sits a single nucleotide away, making a read error possible. The chain links TRBV4-2 to TRBJ1-5; D is ambiguous. The CDR3 length is 16 residues. Deletions cut 0 bases from V and 6 bases from J, with 15 bases between. Germline CDR1 LGHNA, CDR2 YNFKEQ. In DNA, the CDR3 is TGTGCCAGCAGCCAAGATTTGGCAAGGATTGGTCAGCCCCAGCATTTT. Translating gives CASSQDLARIGQPQHF.

This clonotype was recorded many times. The V and J genes are TRBV20-1 and TRBJ1-4; D gene unclear. This CDR3 comprises 13 residues. Trimming stripped 3 bases from V and 5 bases from J, with 10 bases between. The germline V gene encodes CDR1 DFQATT and CDR2 SNEGSKA (reference sequence). As DNA, the CDR3 is TGCAGTGCTAGTGGTGGGAAAAATGAAAAACTGTTTTTT. It yields the protein CSASGGKNEKLFF.

In its sample, this clonotype was seen many times. This sequence joins TRBV11-2 and TRBJ2-5; possible D gene TRBD2, 7 bases. The germline CDR1 and CDR2 sequences are SGHAT and FQNNGV. V shed 4 bases and J shed 4 bases, with 19 bases lying between them. The CDR3 runs 16 residues. CDR3: CASSSAGALGGETQYF. CDR3 nucleotide sequence: TGTGCCAGCAGCTCGGCGGGGGCCCTCGGGGGAGAGACCCAGTACTTC.

The rearrangement links TRBV6-2 or TRBV6-3 to TRBJ1-5; 8 nucleotides align to TRBD1. The CDR3 is made up of 15 amino acids. Looked up from germline, CDR1 is MNHEY and CDR2 is SVGEGT. Trimming removed 5 bases from V and 9 bases from J; junction bases left unmatched: 12. The CDR3 loop is CASSQQTGARRPQHF. CDR3 bases: TGTGCCAGCAGTCAGCAGACAGGGGCTCGGCGGCCCCAGCATTTT.

In this sample, this clonotype turned up many times. The V call is TRBV9, the J call TRBJ1-2; perhaps TRBD1 as D (6 bases). Germline V gives CDR1 SGDLS, CDR2 YYNGEE. This CDR3 is 14 amino acids long. V lost 2 bases and J 6 bases, leaving 14 bases between the germline ends. CDR3 in amino acids: CASSVLGQGNGYTF. DNA of the CDR3: TGTGCCAGCAGCGTCCTGGGGCAGGGGAATGGCTACACCTTC.

The sample holds many counts of this clonotype. J is TRBJ2-6 and V is TRBV7-9, with 7 bases identical to TRBD1. J gave up 2 bases and V 4 bases, and 5 bases lay outside the gene matches. CDR3 length equals 16 residues. Germline CDR1 SEHNR, CDR2 FQNEAQ (reference sequence). The CDR3 here is CASSSTGVPGANVLTF. CDR3 coding DNA: TGTGCCAGCAGCTCCACAGGGGTCCCTGGGGCCAACGTCCTGACTTTC.